The clone carrying this T cell receptor beta chain has just a few counts. The data derive from a study of blood T cell repertoires in COVID-19. Study-level information: T cells, B-cell-depleted T cells, or PBMCs supplied cDNA or gDNA.

The CDR3 covers 15 residues. The ends lost 0 bases at V and 6 bases at J; junction bases unmatched: 5. Germline V lookup: CDR1 MNHEY, CDR2 SVGEGT. Sequenced by immunoSEQ multiplex PCR; TCRdb stores in-frame clones only, minus some. The sample lists approximately 310,000 clones; about 90% were seen once. V is TRBV6-2 or TRBV6-3 and J is TRBJ2-3, with TRBD2 identical over 8 bases. This TCR came from a woman aged 45-65 years who had recovered from COVID-19. Source material: peripheral blood. The CDR3 DNA reads as TGTGCCAGCAGTTACTCCGGACTAGCCGCGGATACGCAGTATTTT. It yields the protein CASSYSGLAADTQYF.